One sample yielded the 15 T cell receptor beta chains listed below, sequenced in a study of T cell repertoires in cytomegalovirus infection. MiXCR, run by TCRdb on the reads, gives a single entry per CDR3 protein. The sample contains about 140,000 distinct CDR3 sequences, about 6.3% of which appear only once. Specimen: PBMCs. The receptors were gathered from a human donor in good health (CMV status not recorded). Some clones in this sample may be carry-over from other donors' samples.

This chain connects TRBV20-1 to TRBJ2-1, with D uncertain. The V and J ends lost 5 bases and 0 bases respectively, with 11 bases between them. Germline CDR1 DFQATT, CDR2 SNEGSKA (reference sequence). CDR3 length equals 14 residues. CDR3 amino acids: CSAVLYVSYNEQFF. Here the CDR3 DNA reads TGCAGTGCTGTCCTCTACGTCTCCTACAATGAGCAGTTCTTC.

This clonotype has a count of ten or more. The CDR3 DNA is TGTGCCAGTAGTATAGCAGCGCTCTCTCCTGAAGCTTTCTTT. The encoded protein is CASSIAALSPEAFF. The chain links TRBV19 to TRBJ1-1; no clear D. The CDR3 spans 14 residues. Trimming took 1 base from V and 6 from J, leaving 12 bases between them. In germline, CDR1 is LNHDA, CDR2 SQIVND (reference sequence).

This clonotype was seen many times. The chain has TRBV7-9 and TRBJ1-2; D call uncertain. V lost 1 base and J 8 bases, leaving 14 bases between the germline ends. CDR1 SEHNR and CDR2 FQNEAQ come from the germline V gene (reference sequence). The CDR3 sequence is 14 residues long. This CDR3 is CASSLEAGGSGYTF. The CDR3 bases are TGTGCCAGCAGCTTAGAGGCAGGCGGGTCCGGCTACACCTTC.

The chain couples TRBV15 to TRBJ2-1; TRBD2 matches at 7 bases. Germline V CDR1 and CDR2: LNHNV, YYDKDF (reference sequence). J gave up 4 bases and V 5 bases, and 11 bases lay outside the gene matches. This CDR3 contains 16 residues. This CDR3 reads CATSGGETRVYNEQFF. The CDR3 coding sequence is TGTGCCACCAGCGGGGGGGAAACCCGGGTGTACAATGAGCAGTTCTTC.

This clonotype was counted a few times. The chain has TRBV28 and TRBJ2-3, with 11 nucleotides matching TRBD1. The germline V gene encodes CDR1 MDHEN and CDR2 SYDVKM. V shed 8 bases, J shed 0 bases, and the junction held 7 bases outside the gene matches. This CDR3 is built from 16 residues. The CDR3 protein is CASAWDRGKSTDTQYF. The CDR3 DNA reads as TGTGCCAGCGCTTGGGACAGGGGGAAGAGCACAGATACGCAGTATTTT.

The table lists this clonotype with many counts. The rearrangement uses TRBV6-2 or TRBV6-3 and TRBJ2-1; 12 bases are a match to TRBD2. V trimming: 7 bases; J trimming: 9 bases; junction bases outside the gene matches: 4. Germline V gives CDR1 MNHEY, CDR2 SVGEGT. The CDR3 has 13 amino acids. The CDR3 loop is CASTSGGASEQFF. The DNA of the CDR3 is TGTGCCAGCACTAGCGGGGGGGCAAGTGAGCAGTTCTTC.

The V gene is TRBV28, the J gene TRBJ2-2; D may be TRBD2 (5 bases). The CDR3 contains 13 residues. Germline values: CDR1 MDHEN, CDR2 SYDVKM. Trimming took off 8 bases at V and 6 bases at J, with 13 bases between the two ends. In DNA, the CDR3 is TGTGCCAGCGGGGAGAAGAGCCCCGGGGAGCTGTTTTTT. Amino acids: CASGEKSPGELFF.

This clonotype was counted a few times. This chain uses TRBV7-9 with TRBJ1-4; D gene uncertain. The CDR3 has 14 residues. Germline loops: CDR1 SEHNR, CDR2 FQNEAQ (reference sequence). Trimming stripped 2 bases from V and 4 bases from J, with 8 bases between. The CDR3 DNA reads as TGTGCCAGCAGCTTACGGGGTAATAATGAAAAACTGTTTTTT. This gives the protein CASSLRGNNEKLFF.

This clonotype came up a few times. The chain couples TRBV5-1 to TRBJ1-2, with D perhaps matching TRBD1 (5 bases). This CDR3 has 14 amino acids. V lost 4 bases to trimming and J lost 3 bases, with 13 bases between them. Germline V gene sequence: CDR1 SGHRS, CDR2 YFSETQ. CDR3 sequence reads: CASSVAGQDYGYTF. The CDR3 DNA reads TGCGCCAGCAGCGTCGCAGGGCAGGACTATGGCTACACCTTC.

At least ten counts were recorded for this clonotype. The DNA for the CDR3 is TGTGCCAGCAGCGTAGAGGGGACAGGTAACTCTTGGGGCACAGATACGCAGTATTTT. It encodes CASSVEGTGNSWGTDTQYF. V gene TRBV9 combines with J gene TRBJ2-3; the match to TRBD1 covers 8 bases. V shed 0 bases, J shed 1 base, and the junction held 13 bases outside the gene matches. Germline V CDR1 and CDR2: SGDLS, YYNGEE. The CDR3 extends over 19 amino acids.

Only a few counts were recorded for this clonotype. V usage is TRBV6-6 and J usage is TRBJ2-4; TRBD2 matches at 9 bases. The germline V gene has CDR1 MNHNY and CDR2 SVGAGI (reference sequence). The length of the CDR3 is 12 residues. The V segment lost 4 bases and the J segment 14 bases; nucleotides outside the gene matches: 6. The CDR3 coding sequence is TGTGCCAGCAGTTCGCCCGGGACTAGCAAGTACTTC. It yields the protein CASSSPGTSKYF.

The table lists this clonotype with many counts. The rearrangement joins TRBV7-9 to TRBJ1-2, with TRBD1 matching over 9 bases. Trimming cost V 3 bases and J 10 bases; bases outside gene matches: 9. The length of the CDR3 is 14 residues. CDR1 is SEHNR, CDR2 FQNEAQ, per germline (reference sequence). The CDR3: CASSLGDREPYYTF. CDR3 coding DNA: TGTGCCAGCAGCTTGGGGGACAGGGAACCTTACTACACCTTC.

This clonotype occurred many times. The V call is TRBV7-2, the J call TRBJ2-7, with D hard to call. This CDR3 comprises 14 residues. The germline V gene encodes CDR1 SGHTA and CDR2 FQGNSA. V lost 1 base and J 0 bases, leaving 7 bases between the germline ends. DNA of the CDR3: TGTGCCAGCAGCTTAGAGGCCTTCTCCTACGAGCAGTACTTC. Its protein product is CASSLEAFSYEQYF.

This clonotype has a count of ten or more. The chain carries TRBV7-9 and TRBJ2-7, with 9 bases aligning to TRBD2. Germline V gives CDR1 SEHNR, CDR2 FQNEAQ (reference sequence). With V trimmed by 7 bases and J by 6 bases, 1 base remained unmatched. This CDR3 is 11 amino acids long. The CDR3 bases are TGTGCCAGCATGCGGGAGGGCGAGCAGTACTTC. Translating gives CASMREGEQYF. The complete variable domain, with remaining parts taken from reference TRBV7-9 and TRBJ2-7, reads DTGVSQNPRHKITKRGQNVTFRCDPISEHNRLYWYRQTLGQGPEFLTYFQNEAQLEKSRLLSDRFSAERPKGSFSTLEIQRTEQGDSAMYLCASMREGEQYFGPGTRLTVT.

The sample holds a few counts of this clonotype. The V and J genes are TRBV5-1 and TRBJ1-6; tentative D call: TRBD1 (6 bases). The V end was cut by 4 bases, the J end by 7 bases, with 15 bases between. The CDR3 has 15 residues. Germline CDR1 is SGHRS and CDR2 is YFSETQ. The CDR3 protein is CASSRTQGGNSPLHF. As DNA, the CDR3 is TGCGCCAGCAGCCGAACACAGGGTGGAAATTCACCCCTCCACTTT.